Listed below are T cell receptor beta chains from one sample, sequenced in a study of Graves' ophthalmopathy and Graves' hyperthyroidism. MiXCR, applied by TCRdb to the multiplex PCR reads, yields one record per CDR3 protein. The sample comprises 230,000 or so distinct CDR3 sequences, around 42% of which are singletons, and about 45% rests with the top ten. Sequencing was performed on peripheral blood. The receptors derive from an adult man with Graves' ophthalmopathy. The CDR3 runs from the conserved cysteine through the conserved F or W. A D gene is named only where the DNA matches it firmly. The size of a clone is reported for some rows only, either as once, few or many, or as a class for expanded clones.

clone_size j_call d_call v_call cdr3_aa cdr3_nt
NA TRBJ1-3 NA TRBV19 CASNDSGNTIYF TGTGCCAGTAATGACTCTGGAAACACCATATATTTT
few TRBJ1-5 NA TRBV6-1 CASSPGGKTWHF TGTGCCAGCAGTCCCGGGGGCAAGACGTGGCATTTT
NA TRBJ1-1 NA TRBV6-1 CASSERWNTEAFF TGTGCCAGCAGCGAAAGGTGGAACACTGAAGCTTTCTTT
NA TRBJ1-2 NA TRBV6-1 CASSEMGGSYGYTF TGTGCCAGCAGCGAGATGGGCGGGAGCTATGGCTACACCTTC
NA TRBJ1-5 NA TRBV20-1 CSASAGTGNQPQHF TGCAGTGCCTCCGCCGGGACGGGGAATCAGCCCCAGCATTTT
few TRBJ2-7 NA TRBV30 CAFREAYEQYF TGTGCCTTCAGGGAGGCGTACGAGCAGTACTTC
NA TRBJ1-3 NA TRBV12-3/TRBV12-4 CGSGGHSGNTIYF TGTGGCAGCGGGGGACACTCTGGAAACACCATATATTTT
NA TRBJ2-5 NA TRBV29-1 CSVDPASETQYF TGCAGCGTTGACCCTGCGTCAGAGACCCAGTACTTC
few TRBJ2-7 TRBD2 TRBV29-1 CSVARTSGRAEQYF TGCAGCGTGGCCCGGACTAGCGGGAGGGCCGAGCAGTACTTC
once TRBJ2-2 NA TRBV9 CASSVGVRGSGELFF TGTGCCAGCAGCGTGGGTGTGCGAGGGTCCGGGGAGCTGTTTTTT
NA TRBJ2-5 NA TRBV24-1 CATSEQGETQYF TGTGCCACCAGTGAACAGGGAGAGACCCAGTACTTC
NA TRBJ1-2 NA TRBV7-2 CASSQGGGQSLGYTF TGCGCCAGCAGTCAAGGGGGAGGACAGTCATTAGGCTACACCTTC
NA TRBJ2-5 TRBD1 TRBV7-8 CASSLRQGQETQYF TGTGCCAGCAGCTTACGACAGGGGCAAGAGACCCAGTACTTC
NA TRBJ2-6 NA TRBV4-1 CASSHETGANVLTF TGCGCCAGTAGCCATGAAACGGGGGCCAACGTCCTGACTTTC
NA TRBJ2-7 NA TRBV10-3 CAISDRRDSYEQYF TGTGCCATCAGTGACCGTAGAGACTCCTACGAGCAGTACTTC
NA TRBJ1-1 NA TRBV3-1 CASSHPGPGAEAFF TGTGCCAGCAGCCACCCGGGACCGGGGGCTGAAGCTTTCTTT
NA TRBJ1-1 NA TRBV19 CASEAGANTEAFF TGTGCCAGTGAAGCGGGGGCGAACACTGAAGCTTTCTTT
few TRBJ1-4 NA TRBV15 CATSRLGIGEKLFF TGTGCCACCAGCAGATTGGGGATCGGTGAAAAACTGTTTTTT
NA TRBJ1-2 NA TRBV4-1 CASRPLYNRHGYTF TGCGCCAGCAGACCTTTATACAACCGACATGGCTACACCTTC
NA TRBJ2-2 NA TRBV11-3 CASSSYTNQAGELFF TGTGCCAGCAGCTCGTACACCAACCAAGCCGGGGAGCTGTTTTTT
NA TRBJ2-7 NA TRBV3-1 CASSQAGGRPYEQYF TGTGCCAGCAGCCAAGCGGGGGGCCGCCCCTACGAGCAGTACTTC
NA TRBJ2-7 NA TRBV2 CAIRDMTYEQYF TGTGCCATCCGGGATATGACCTACGAGCAGTACTTC
NA TRBJ2-6 NA TRBV10-3 CAIRTLTGAISGANVLTF TGTGCCATCAGGACCCTGACTGGCGCAATCTCTGGGGCCAACGTCCTGACTTTC
NA TRBJ2-2 TRBD1 TRBV5-1 CASSLEGGPGELFF TGCGCCAGCAGCTTGGAAGGGGGCCCCGGGGAGCTGTTTTTT
NA TRBJ2-7 TRBD2 TRBV10-1 CASSEREAPYEQYF TGCGCCAGCAGTGAGCGGGAGGCCCCCTACGAGCAGTACTTC
NA TRBJ2-7 TRBD1 TRBV7-6 CASSASAGTGSYEQYF TGTGCCAGCAGCGCCAGTGCCGGGACAGGGTCCTACGAGCAGTACTTC
NA TRBJ1-1 NA TRBV29-1 CSVADPNTEAFF TGCAGCGTTGCAGATCCTAACACTGAAGCTTTCTTT
NA TRBJ1-2 NA TRBV9 CASSGTGGGAYGYTF TGTGCCAGCAGCGGTACAGGTGGAGGAGCTTATGGCTACACCTTC
NA TRBJ1-3 NA TRBV10-3 CASSFNTIYF TGTGCCAGCAGTTTCAACACCATATATTTT
few TRBJ1-1 NA TRBV29-1 CSVQRQGGVNTEAFF TGCAGCGTTCAGCGGCAGGGTGGGGTAAACACTGAAGCTTTCTTT
many TRBJ1-5 NA TRBV29-1 CSVGGWGAGQPQHF TGCAGCGTCGGGGGATGGGGGGCGGGACAGCCCCAGCATTTT
NA TRBJ2-5 NA TRBV7-7 CASSPQRGAEETQYF TGTGCTAGCAGCCCTCAACGGGGGGCTGAAGAGACCCAGTACTTC
NA TRBJ2-5 NA TRBV7-6 CASSRGAGAGETQYF TGTGCCAGCAGCCGCGGGGCGGGGGCTGGAGAGACCCAGTACTTC
NA TRBJ2-5 TRBD1 TRBV19 CASSTPSQGIETQSF TGTGCCAGTAGTACTCCCTCACAGGGGATCGAGACCCAGTCCTTC
NA TRBJ1-6 TRBD1 TRBV5-6 CASSWGTGGSDSPLHF TGTGCCAGCAGCTGGGGGACAGGGGGCTCGGATTCACCCCTCCACTTT
few TRBJ1-5 TRBD1 TRBV7-9 CASSLDSAQGVGQPQHF TGTGCCAGCAGCTTAGACTCGGCACAGGGGGTAGGCCAGCCCCAGCATTTT
NA TRBJ1-5 NA TRBV5-5 CASSLEGGYSNQPQHF TGTGCCAGCAGCTTGGAAGGAGGTTATAGCAATCAGCCCCAGCATTTT
NA TRBJ2-7 TRBD2 TRBV7-8 CASSHTPGTSGGSAYEQYF TGTGCCAGCAGCCACACGCCCGGGACTAGCGGGGGGTCTGCCTACGAGCAGTACTTC
NA TRBJ2-2 NA TRBV20-1 CSAMDRPELFF TGCAGTGCCATGGACCGGCCGGAGCTGTTTTTT
NA TRBJ1-4 TRBD1 TRBV2 CASSEEGAREKLFF TGTGCCAGCAGTGAAGAGGGGGCGCGGGAAAAACTGTTTTTT
once TRBJ2-7 NA TRBV11-1 CASSPLSGSYEQYF TGTGCCAGCAGCCCATTGTCCGGGAGCTACGAGCAGTACTTC
few TRBJ2-2 TRBD1 TRBV7-2 CASSMGQGIGELFF TGTGCCAGCAGCATGGGACAGGGGATCGGGGAGCTGTTTTTT
NA TRBJ2-7 NA TRBV7-2 CASSPQPQGYREQYF TGTGCCAGCAGCCCACAGCCCCAGGGGTACCGCGAGCAGTACTTC
NA TRBJ2-5 NA TRBV25-1 CASSPSMGRGTQYF TGTGCCAGCAGTCCCAGTATGGGACGTGGGACCCAGTACTTC
NA TRBJ2-7 TRBD1 TRBV7-3 CASSSLETGHEQYF TGTGCCAGCAGTTCCTTGGAGACAGGGCACGAGCAGTACTTC
few TRBJ2-7 NA TRBV12-3/TRBV12-4 CASSLGREAYEQYF TGTGCCAGCAGTTTGGGGCGGGAAGCCTACGAGCAGTACTTC
NA TRBJ1-1 NA TRBV5-4 CASSESFWGQAFF TGTGCCAGCAGCGAGTCCTTTTGGGGGCAAGCTTTCTTT
NA TRBJ1-2 TRBD1 TRBV12-3/TRBV12-4 CASSSYRGHYGYTF TGTGCCAGCAGTTCCTACAGGGGGCACTATGGCTACACCTTC
few TRBJ1-5 NA TRBV19 CASSIGQVNQPQHF TGTGCCAGTAGTATAGGACAGGTGAATCAGCCCCAGCATTTT
NA TRBJ1-2 TRBD1 TRBV20-1 CSASPDRDPYGYTF TGCAGTGCTAGTCCGGACAGGGACCCCTATGGCTACACCTTC
NA TRBJ2-7 NA TRBV20-1 CSAGKLGASYEQYF TGCAGTGCTGGAAAACTCGGGGCCTCCTACGAGCAGTACTTC
few TRBJ2-7 TRBD2 TRBV7-9 CASSRTSGGAVGYEQYF TGTGCCAGCAGTCGGACTAGCGGGGGGGCCGTCGGATACGAGCAGTACTTC
many TRBJ1-2 NA TRBV29-1 CSVDLVGDGYTF TGCAGCGTTGATCTGGTTGGGGATGGCTACACCTTC
few TRBJ1-1 TRBD1 TRBV20-1 CSAPGQGVTEAFF TGCAGTGCTCCCGGGCAGGGGGTCACTGAAGCTTTCTTT
few TRBJ1-1 NA TRBV15 CATSRPSSGTGSNTEAFF TGTGCCACCAGCAGACCTAGTTCCGGGACCGGGTCGAACACTGAAGCTTTCTTT
NA TRBJ2-7 NA TRBV5-1 CASSPRTTNPYEQYF TGCGCCAGCAGCCCCAGGACTACTAACCCCTACGAGCAGTACTTC
NA TRBJ2-7 TRBD2 TRBV28 CASSLRLAGDYEQYF TGTGCCAGCAGTCTTAGACTAGCGGGAGACTACGAGCAGTACTTC
NA TRBJ2-2 TRBD1 TRBV2 CASTGTANTGELFF TGTGCCAGCACCGGGACAGCGAACACCGGGGAGCTGTTTTTT
few TRBJ2-2 TRBD2 TRBV29-1 CSVSGLADGELFF TGCAGCGTATCAGGACTAGCGGACGGGGAGCTGTTTTTT
few TRBJ2-2 NA TRBV10-3 CAISEGRANTGELFF TGTGCCATCAGTGAAGGGAGAGCGAACACCGGGGAGCTGTTTTTT